The rows below give T cell receptor beta chains drawn from one sample of a study of OX40 agonist ivuxolimab in advanced cancers. Sequencing was performed with immunoSEQ multiplex PCR; in TCRdb, only in-frame clones are kept and a portion is missing. The repertoire includes about 37,000 clones, about 72% of them detected once, and approximately 22% sits in the top ten. The sequences come from CD4+ or CD8+ T cells sorted from blood, collected in a trial of the OX40 agonist ivuxolimab. Receptors were obtained from an adult with an advanced solid tumor such as melanoma, head and neck, liver or kidney cancer. Each CDR3 is given with its conserved first and last residue. The D gene is left open where the match is weak. Size values are once, few and many counts, or a class for expanded clones, and some rows have none.

clone_size,d_call,j_call,v_call,cdr3_nt,cdr3_aa
-,TRBD2,TRBJ2-4,TRBV19,TGTGCCAGTACAACGGGGGGGAAAGGGGTCAAAAACATTCAGTACTTC,CASTTGGKGVKNIQYF
-,-,TRBJ1-2,TRBV6-8,TGTGCCAGCAGTTACCCGTATGGCTACACCTTC,CASSYPYGYTF
-,TRBD2,TRBJ2-7,TRBV7-9,TGTGCCAGCAGCTCTTTCACTAGCGGGAGCACCTACGAGCAGTACTTC,CASSSFTSGSTYEQYF
-,-,TRBJ2-1,TRBV6-5,TGTGCCAGCAGTTACGGGGCCTACAATGAGCAGTTCTTC,CASSYGAYNEQFF
-,-,TRBJ2-1,TRBV27,TGTGCCAGCAGTTTTGGGCAGGGGCTTGAGCAGTTCTTC,CASSFGQGLEQFF
-,-,TRBJ1-2,TRBV30,TGTGCCTGGAGCCGGGGGGGACCTTATAACTATGGCTACACCTTC,CAWSRGGPYNYGYTF
many,TRBD1,TRBJ2-1,TRBV15,TGTGCCACCAGCAGCGACAGGGACAATGAGCAGTTCTTC,CATSSDRDNEQFF
-,-,TRBJ2-7,TRBV6-1,TGTGCCAGCAGTGAGACAGTCCCAAGCTCCTACGAGCAGTACTTC,CASSETVPSSYEQYF
-,-,TRBJ2-7,TRBV28,TGTGCCAGCACCGGCGGATCCTACGAGCAGTACTTC,CASTGGSYEQYF
-,-,TRBJ1-1,TRBV5-1,TGCGCCAGCAGCTGGGGAGATGAAGCTTTCTTT,CASSWGDEAFF
-,-,TRBJ2-7,TRBV4-1,TGCGCCAGCAGCCAAGAAGGGTTCTACGAGCAGTACTTC,CASSQEGFYEQYF
-,-,TRBJ1-2,TRBV5-6,TGTGCCAGCAGCCGTACAGCGGACTATGGCTACACCTTC,CASSRTADYGYTF
-,TRBD2,TRBJ2-1,TRBV5-1,TGCGCCAGCAGCCTTTGGACTAGCGGGGCCGGCAATGAGCAGTTCTTC,CASSLWTSGAGNEQFF
-,-,TRBJ1-2,TRBV6-6,TGTGCCAGCAGTTACTCAGACACCCAGGATGGCTACACCTTC,CASSYSDTQDGYTF
-,-,TRBJ2-3,TRBV7-2,TGTGCCAGCAGCTTAGAGGGGCGTTGGAGCGCCCGTACGGAGTATTTT,CASSLEGRWSARTEYF
once,TRBD1,TRBJ1-2,TRBV5-6,TGTGCCAGCAGCCCTATAGGCGTGGACAGGGCGATCTATGGCTACACCTTC,CASSPIGVDRAIYGYTF
-,TRBD2,TRBJ2-5,TRBV11-2,TGTGCCAGCAGCTTACTAGCGGGATTCCAAGAGACCCAGTACTTC,CASSLLAGFQETQYF
few,-,TRBJ1-1,TRBV27,TGTGCCAGCAGCTACGCGACGATGAACACTGAAGCTTTCTTT,CASSYATMNTEAFF
-,TRBD2,TRBJ2-3,TRBV5-1,TGCGCCAGCAGCCCTGGGACTAGCGGGAGGGCAGATACGCAGTATTTT,CASSPGTSGRADTQYF
once,TRBD1,TRBJ1-4,TRBV6-5,TGTGCCAGCAGTTACGGACAGGGGGCTAATGAAAAACTGTTTTTT,CASSYGQGANEKLFF
-,TRBD1,TRBJ1-1,TRBV19,TGTGCCACCGTACCAGCGCGAGACAGGGACACTGAAGCTTTCTTT,CATVPARDRDTEAFF
-,TRBD1,TRBJ2-1,TRBV5-1,TGCGCCAGCAGCTCACAGGGGTCGTACAATGAGCAGTTCTTC,CASSSQGSYNEQFF
-,-,TRBJ2-5,TRBV6-5,TGTGCCAGCAGTTACAGGTACCAAGAGACCCAGTACTTC,CASSYRYQETQYF
-,TRBD2,TRBJ2-3,TRBV5-6,TGTGCCAGCAGCTCGCCCGGGACTAGCGGGGGCAGCACAGATACGCAGTATTTT,CASSSPGTSGGSTDTQYF
-,-,TRBJ2-3,TRBV4-3,TGCGCCAGCAGCCAATTTAGCACGGATACGCAGTATTTT,CASSQFSTDTQYF
-,TRBD2,TRBJ2-7,TRBV27,TGTGCCAGCAGTTTATCTAGGACTAGCGTGTACGAGCAGTACTTC,CASSLSRTSVYEQYF